A single sample gave rise to the 2 T cell receptor beta chains below, sequenced in a study of neurological immune-mediated disorders. TCRdb re-analysed the 5' RACE reads in MiXCR, keeping a single row per CDR3 protein. The sample consists of around 23,000 distinct CDR3 sequences, around 15% of them appearing once. What was sequenced was PBMCs. These receptors all come from a middle-aged woman with HTLV-1-associated myelopathy (HAM/TSP).

At least ten counts were recorded for this clonotype. The chain uses TRBV5-1 and TRBJ2-1; D unresolved. V lost 0 bases and J lost 6, with 10 bases in between. Germline V gives CDR1 SGHRS, CDR2 YFSETQ. The CDR3 length is 14 residues. The CDR3 DNA follows: TGCGCCAGCAGCTTGGAAGGTCCCCGCAATGAGCAGTTCTTC. Amino acids: CASSLEGPRNEQFF.

This clonotype has a count of ten or more. The chain employs TRBV7-9 and TRBJ2-1; D unresolved. The CDR3 spans 15 residues. The germline V gene has CDR1 SEHNR and CDR2 FQNEAQ (reference sequence). V was pared by 1 base and J by 5 bases, with 12 bases between. CDR3 region: CASSLGGEENNEQFF. The CDR3 nucleotides read TGTGCCAGCAGCTTAGGCGGAGAGGAGAACAATGAGCAGTTCTTC.